These 10 T cell receptor beta chains share one sample of origin, sequenced in a study of shared clonotypes between healthy human individuals. Profiled with immunoSEQ multiplex PCR; TCRdb holds only in-frame clones, not every one. The data contain about 2.4 million clones, roughly 93% of them singletons. Input material: naive CD4+ T cells from PBMCs. Subset: CD45RA+ positively selected. The receptors derive from a man younger than 30 in good health. Some clones in this sample may be carry-over from other donors' samples.

This clone was detected only a few times. The chain joins TRBV10-3 to TRBJ1-5; weak D call: TRBD1 (6 bases). V dropped 6 bases and J dropped 5 bases, with 14 bases sitting between them. This CDR3 is built from 14 residues. Germline V gene sequence: CDR1 ENHRY, CDR2 SYGVKD. The CDR3 reads CAISLSGVDQPQHF. The CDR3 region has the DNA TGTGCCATCAGCCTATCAGGGGTGGATCAGCCCCAGCATTTT.

V and J are TRBV6-5 and TRBJ1-1, with TRBD1 as a possible D gene (5 bases). The CDR3 length is 12 residues. From germline, CDR1 is MNHEY and CDR2 SVGAGI. V shed 2 bases and J shed 11 bases, with 12 bases lying between them. For the CDR3, the DNA is TGTGCCAGCAGTTACCCAGGGTCACGGGCTTTCTTT. Protein sequence: CASSYPGSRAFF.

The chain combines TRBV7-2 with TRBJ2-7, with 9 bases fitting TRBD2. The CDR3 runs to 17 residues. Trimming removed 3 bases from V and 3 bases from J; junction bases left unmatched: 12. Germline lookup yields CDR1 SGHTA and CDR2 FQGNSA. The CDR3 DNA reads TGTGCCAGCAGCTTTCGAGACGCGGCGGGAGGGGGCTACGAGCAGTACTTC. As protein: CASSFRDAAGGGYEQYF.

The V and J genes are TRBV5-4 and TRBJ2-7; possibly TRBD1 for D (6 bases). The CDR3 has 14 residues. Germline V gives CDR1 SGHNT, CDR2 YYREEE (reference sequence). The V end was cut by 0 bases, the J end by 5 bases, with 12 bases between. The CDR3 sequence: CASSLAWGPNEQYF. The CDR3, as DNA: TGTGCCAGCAGCTTGGCTTGGGGGCCGAACGAGCAGTACTTC. The variable domain in full, with the rest retrieved from reference TRBV5-4 and TRBJ2-7, is ETGVTQSPTHLIKTRGQQVTLRCSSQSGHNTVSWYQQALGQGPQFIFQYYREEENGRGNFPPRFSGLQFPNYSSELNVNALELDDSALYLCASSLAWGPNEQYFGPGTRLTVT.

This clone appeared once. The V gene is TRBV5-1, the J gene TRBJ2-7; 7 nucleotides agree with TRBD2. The CDR3 sequence is 14 residues long. The junction had 10 bases not matched to a gene; V was cut back by 3 bases and J by 7 bases. Germline CDR1 reads SGHRS; CDR2 reads YFSETQ. CDR3 in DNA: TGCGCCAGCAGCTCGGGACTACAGGCGGCGGAGCAGTACTTC. Translation gives CASSSGLQAAEQYF.

This clone was seen just once. The rearrangement joins TRBV6-1 to TRBJ2-3; TRBD2 might be the D (5 bases). Trimming stripped 11 bases from V and 1 base from J, with 19 bases between. The germline CDR1 and CDR2 sequences are MNHNS and SASEGT. The CDR3 consists of 15 residues. For the CDR3, the DNA is TGTGCCGGGAGTGGCCCCGGCGGACGCACAGATACGCAGTATTTT. Translated, it gives CAGSGPGGRTDTQYF.

As to this clone: Its ends do not fully match the called genes, so a read error is possible. This chain uses TRBV30 with TRBJ1-5; unclear D gene. The CDR3 runs to 12 residues. In germline, CDR1 is GTSNPN, CDR2 SVGIG (reference sequence). For the CDR3, the DNA is TGTGCCTGGAGTGAGACTTCGCAGCCCCAGCAATTT. This translates into CAWSETSQPQQF.

In this sample, this clone turned up once. The V gene is TRBV7-6, the J gene TRBJ2-2; the match to TRBD1 covers 7 bases. The V gene end was trimmed by 4 bases and the J gene end by 4 bases; junction bases not matched to a gene: 6. Germline CDR1 and CDR2: SGHVS and FNYEAQ. This CDR3 region has 15 residues. CDR3 residues: CASSSRTGLTGELFF. In DNA form, the CDR3 reads TGTGCCAGCAGCTCGCGGACAGGCCTCACCGGGGAGCTGTTTTTT.

The J gene is TRBJ1-5, the V gene TRBV19, with 7 bases lining up with TRBD1. CDR3 length equals 15 residues. V lost 6 bases and J lost 4; bases outside the gene matches: 9. CDR1 is LNHDA and CDR2 is SQIVND in the germline V gene (reference sequence). The CDR3 is CASSSSGQTNQPQHF. The CDR3 DNA follows: TGTGCCAGTAGCTCCTCGGGACAGACGAATCAGCCCCAGCATTTT.

The chain links TRBV7-2 to TRBJ1-2; no clear D. Germline V CDR1 and CDR2: SGHTA, FQGNSA. The V gene lost 0 bases and the J gene lost 4 bases, with 18 bases spanning the gap. CDR3 size: 17 residues. This chain's CDR3 is CASSLAFRDPGAYGYTF. CDR3 DNA sequence: TGTGCCAGCAGCTTAGCGTTCCGAGACCCCGGCGCCTATGGCTACACCTTC.